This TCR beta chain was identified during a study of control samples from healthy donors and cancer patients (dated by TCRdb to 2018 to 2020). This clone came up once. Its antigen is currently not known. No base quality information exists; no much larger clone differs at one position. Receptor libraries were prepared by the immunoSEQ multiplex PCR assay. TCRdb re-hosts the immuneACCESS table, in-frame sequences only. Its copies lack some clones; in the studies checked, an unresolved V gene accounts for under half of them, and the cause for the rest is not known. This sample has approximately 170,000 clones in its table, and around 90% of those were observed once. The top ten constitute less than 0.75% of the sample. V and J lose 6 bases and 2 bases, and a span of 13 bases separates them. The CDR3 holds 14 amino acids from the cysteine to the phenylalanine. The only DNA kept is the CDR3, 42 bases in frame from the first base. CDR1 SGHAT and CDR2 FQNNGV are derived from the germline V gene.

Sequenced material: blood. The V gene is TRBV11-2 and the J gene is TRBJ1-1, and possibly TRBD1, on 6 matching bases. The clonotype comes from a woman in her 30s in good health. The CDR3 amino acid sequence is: CASRTVGGNTEAFF. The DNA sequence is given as TGTGCCAGCAGAACCGTTGGGGGCAACACTGAAGCTTTCTTT.